These 16 T cell receptor beta chains share one sample of origin, sequenced in a study of cytomegalovirus exposure and HLA in healthy donors. The PCR employed 60 Vbeta primers together with 13 Jbeta primers. Sequencing used immunoSEQ multiplex PCR; TCRdb keeps in-frame clones, though not all of them. The data hold 95,000 to 130,000 clones, with roughly 79% observed a single time. Material: PBMCs. All receptors derive from a woman aged 25 to 39 in good health and CMV-seronegative.

The chain combines TRBV19 with TRBJ2-1, with TRBD1 matching over 7 bases. The CDR3 is made up of 14 amino acids. Germline V gene data show CDR1 as LNHDA and CDR2 as SQIVND (reference sequence). Trimming cost V 3 bases and J 6 bases; bases outside gene matches: 5. CDR3 DNA: TGTGCCAGTAGTATCGTGGCAGGGGGCAATGAGCAGTTCTTC. Protein: CASSIVAGGNEQFF.

Only one count was recorded for this clone. The V and J genes are TRBV5-1 and TRBJ2-1, with D maybe TRBD1 (5 bases). With 0 bases removed from V and 8 bases from J, the gap between germline ends came to 9 bases. This CDR3 comprises 13 residues. CDR1 is SGHRS, CDR2 YFSETQ, per germline. In DNA, the CDR3 is TGCGCCAGCAGCTTGGGGGGCCTCGATGAGCAGTTCTTC. Translating it yields CASSLGGLDEQFF.

The chain couples TRBV27 to TRBJ2-7, with 10 bases lining up with TRBD1. Trimming at V came to 5 bases and at J to 6 bases, leaving 10 bases not matched to a gene. Germline CDR1 reads MNHEY; CDR2 reads SMNVEV (reference sequence). The CDR3 runs to 15 residues. CDR3 nucleotides: TGTGCCAGCAGTCGGCCGGGACAGGGGAATCGCGAGCAGTACTTC. Protein product: CASSRPGQGNREQYF.

About this clone: Distinct nucleotide sequences in the sample also encode this CDR3. J is TRBJ2-7 and V is TRBV6-5, with TRBD1 as a possible D gene (5 bases). V was clipped by 2 bases and J by 4 bases, with 9 bases between them. Germline V gives CDR1 MNHEY, CDR2 SVGAGI. The CDR3 totals 13 residues. Written as DNA, the CDR3 is TGTGCCAGCAGTTACGGGGCTACGTACGAGCAGTACTTC. It translates to CASSYGATYEQYF.

The chain joins TRBV28 to TRBJ2-1, with 11 bases lining up with TRBD2. The CDR3 consists of 15 residues. J lost 3 bases, V lost 7 bases, and 5 bases had no gene match. The germline V gene encodes CDR1 MDHEN and CDR2 SYDVKM. The CDR3: CASNPGLAVYNEQFF. The CDR3 bases are TGTGCCAGCAACCCGGGACTAGCGGTCTACAATGAGCAGTTCTTC.

The V and J genes are TRBV11-2 and TRBJ1-1, with TRBD1 as a possible D gene (5 bases). There are 14 residues in the CDR3. Trimming cost V 5 bases and J 1 base, with 11 bases left between them. Per the germline V gene, CDR1 is SGHAT and CDR2 is FQNNGV. CDR3 region: CASSAGSGNTEAFF. The DNA for the CDR3 is TGTGCCAGCAGCGCAGGGTCGGGGAACACTGAAGCTTTCTTT.

The chain employs TRBV28 and TRBJ1-5; D not certain. V was clipped by 3 bases and J by 5 bases, with 5 bases between them. The germline gives CDR1 MDHEN, CDR2 SYDVKM. This CDR3 contains 12 residues. The CDR3 nucleotides are TGTGCCAGCAGTTTGAGGGATCAGCCCCAGCATTTT. Translation gives CASSLRDQPQHF.

V is TRBV19 and J is TRBJ2-2; the match to TRBD2 covers 8 bases. J gave up 2 bases and V 5 bases, and 4 bases lay outside the gene matches. The CDR3 extends over 15 amino acids. CDR1 and CDR2 (germline): LNHDA, SQIVND (reference sequence). The CDR3 spells CASSPGLANTGELFF. In nucleotides, the CDR3 is TGTGCCAGTAGTCCAGGACTAGCCAACACCGGGGAGCTGTTTTTT.

The V and J genes are TRBV6-1 and TRBJ1-5, with 8 bases fitting TRBD1. The germline gives CDR1 MNHNS, CDR2 SASEGT. CDR3 length: 14 amino acids. With V trimmed by 6 bases and J by 4 bases, 5 bases remained unmatched. CDR3 DNA sequence: TGTGCCAGCAGGTACAGGGGGATTAATCAGCCCCAGCATTTT. It codes for CASRYRGINQPQHF.

The chain combines TRBV28 with TRBJ2-7; 15 bases map to TRBD2. The germline V gene encodes CDR1 MDHEN and CDR2 SYDVKM. The trim removed 7 bases at V and 5 bases at J, leaving 6 bases unmatched. The CDR3 extends over 15 amino acids. DNA for the CDR3: TGTGCCAGCACCCAGGGACTAGCGGGAGGCCACGAGCAGTACTTC. Translating gives CASTQGLAGGHEQYF.

V usage is TRBV19 and J usage is TRBJ2-5; maybe TRBD2 (5 bases). The germline V gene encodes CDR1 LNHDA and CDR2 SQIVND (reference sequence). Trimming took 8 bases from V and 8 from J, leaving 21 bases between them. CDR3 length: 14 residues. CDR3 nucleotides: TGTGCCAGTGAGGACCGGAGCGGCACGCGAACCCAGTACTTC. Its protein product is CASEDRSGTRTQYF.

The chain joins TRBV7-9 to TRBJ2-2; D perhaps matches TRBD1 (5 bases). This CDR3 spans 14 amino acids. Per the germline V gene, CDR1 is SEHNR and CDR2 is FQNEAQ (reference sequence). Trimming pared 5 bases from V and 7 bases from J, leaving 14 bases between. CDR3 coding DNA: TGTGCCAGCAGCCCTAGTCCCAGGGACGGGGAGCTGTTTTTT. Residues: CASSPSPRDGELFF.

The chain has TRBV30 and TRBJ1-1; D is possibly TRBD1 (5 bases). V gave up 1 base and J gave up 1 base, with 10 bases separating them. The CDR3 sequence is 14 residues long. Germline-derived CDR1 and CDR2 are GTSNPN and SVGIG (reference sequence). The CDR3 loop is CAWSAGTPNTEAFF. The CDR3 DNA reads as TGTGCCTGGAGTGCCGGGACTCCGAACACTGAAGCTTTCTTT.

This clone showed up just a few times. CDR3 bases: TGTGCCAGCAGTTTTGGGACAGGTCATCAGCCCCAGCATTTT. Its protein product is CASSFGTGHQPQHF. The rearrangement links TRBV28 to TRBJ1-5; 8 nucleotides match TRBD1. CDR1 and CDR2 (germline): MDHEN, SYDVKM. The CDR3 is 14 amino acids. Unmatched junction bases numbered 3, after V lost 3 bases and J lost 5 bases. The full variable domain, rest sourced from reference TRBV28 and TRBJ1-5, is DVKVTQSSRYLVKRTGEKVFLECVQDMDHENMFWYRQDPGLGLRLIYFSYDVKMKEKGDIPEGYSVSREKKERFSLILESASTNQTSMYLCASSFGTGHQPQHFGDGTRLSIL.

The chain uses TRBV29-1 and TRBJ2-3; D is unresolved. The CDR3 loop spans 12 amino acids. Per germline, CDR1 SQVTM and CDR2 ANQGSEA. Trimming left V 3 bases short and J 2 bases short, with 6 bases between. The CDR3, as DNA: TGCAGCGTTGACAGATCCACAGATACGCAGTATTTT. This gives the protein CSVDRSTDTQYF.

This sequence joins TRBV5-6 and TRBJ2-7; TRBD1 matches 7 bases. J gave up 3 bases and V 0 bases, and 6 bases lay outside the gene matches. CDR1 is SGHDT, CDR2 YYEEEE, per germline. CDR3 size: 15 residues. The CDR3 coding sequence is TGTGCCAGCAGCTTGGGGACAGGAGGTTACTACGAGCAGTACTTC. Translation gives CASSLGTGGYYEQYF.